The table lists the clone carrying this T cell receptor beta chain with many counts. Its cognate antigen is unknown. Amplification targeted the TCR beta CDR3 regions, with RNA transcripts as the source material. The library came from an HTBI-primed first-round RT-PCR and a second-round multiplex PCR. From the multiplex PCR reads, TCRdb called clonotypes with MiXCR, one entry per CDR3 protein. The data hold hundreds of thousands of distinct CDR3 sequences, with about a fifth observed a single time. The data belong to a study of Graves' ophthalmopathy and Graves' hyperthyroidism. The ends lost 0 bases at V and 5 bases at J; junction bases unmatched: 15. CDR1 is MGHRA, CDR2 YSYEKL, per germline. The CDR3 runs to 18 residues. Points from the study as a whole: Ophthalmopathy progression was predicted with approximately 68% sensitivity and about 74% specificity.

The chain carries TRBV4-1 and TRBJ2-7, with 8 bases identical to TRBD2. This TCR came from a woman between 18 and 30 years old with stable Graves' hyperthyroidism. Some clones in this sample may be carry-over from other donors' samples. The sample consisted of peripheral blood. The CDR3 sequence: CASSQDSYTTGGLNEQYF. The CDR3, as DNA: TGCGCCAGCAGCCAAGATTCGTATACCACGGGAGGGCTTAACGAGCAGTACTTC.